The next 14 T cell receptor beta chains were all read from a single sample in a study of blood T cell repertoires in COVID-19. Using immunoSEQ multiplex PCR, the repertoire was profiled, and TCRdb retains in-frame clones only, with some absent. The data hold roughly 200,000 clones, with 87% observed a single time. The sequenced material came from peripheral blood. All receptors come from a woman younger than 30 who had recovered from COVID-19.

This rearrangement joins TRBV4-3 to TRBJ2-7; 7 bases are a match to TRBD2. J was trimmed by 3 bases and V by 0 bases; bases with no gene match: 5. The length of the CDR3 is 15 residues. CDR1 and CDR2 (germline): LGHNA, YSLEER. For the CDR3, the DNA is TGCGCCAGCAGCCAAGACTTAGGCGGGAGCTACGAGCAGTACTTC. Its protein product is CASSQDLGGSYEQYF.

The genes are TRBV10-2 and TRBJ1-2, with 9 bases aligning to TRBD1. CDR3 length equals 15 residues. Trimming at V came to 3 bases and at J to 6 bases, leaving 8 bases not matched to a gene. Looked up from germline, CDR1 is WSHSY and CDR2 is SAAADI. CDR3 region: CASSDRTGDSNGYTF. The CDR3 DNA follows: TGCGCCAGCAGTGACAGGACAGGGGACTCAAATGGCTACACCTTC.

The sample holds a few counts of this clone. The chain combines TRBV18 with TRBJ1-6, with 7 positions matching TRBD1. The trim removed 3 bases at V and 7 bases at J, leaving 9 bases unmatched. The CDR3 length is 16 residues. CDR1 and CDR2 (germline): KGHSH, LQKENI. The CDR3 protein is CASSPIETGSNSPLHF. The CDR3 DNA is TGTGCCAGCTCACCGATTGAGACAGGGTCGAATTCACCCCTCCACTTT.

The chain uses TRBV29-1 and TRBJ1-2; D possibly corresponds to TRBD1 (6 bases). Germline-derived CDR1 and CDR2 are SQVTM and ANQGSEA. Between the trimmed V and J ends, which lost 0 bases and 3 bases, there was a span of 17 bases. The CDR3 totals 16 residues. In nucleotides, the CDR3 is TGCAGCGTTGAAGATCGCAGGACAGTACATTACTATGGCTACACCTTC. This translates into CSVEDRRTVHYYGYTF.

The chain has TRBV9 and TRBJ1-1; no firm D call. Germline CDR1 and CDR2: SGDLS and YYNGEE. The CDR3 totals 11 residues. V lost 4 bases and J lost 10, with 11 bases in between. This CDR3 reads CASSNSGAAFF. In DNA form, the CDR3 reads TGTGCCAGCAGCAACTCCGGTGCAGCTTTCTTT.

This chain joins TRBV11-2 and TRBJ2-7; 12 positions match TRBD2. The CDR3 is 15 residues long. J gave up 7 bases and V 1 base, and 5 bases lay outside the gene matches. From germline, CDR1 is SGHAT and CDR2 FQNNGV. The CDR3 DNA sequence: TGTGCCAGCAGCTTAGCGACTAGCGGGAGTGGGGAGCAGTACTTC. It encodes CASSLATSGSGEQYF.

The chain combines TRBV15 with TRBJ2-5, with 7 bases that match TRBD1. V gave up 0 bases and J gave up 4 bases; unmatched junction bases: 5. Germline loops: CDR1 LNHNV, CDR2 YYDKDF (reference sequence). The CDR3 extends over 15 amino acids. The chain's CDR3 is CATSRETGSGETQYF. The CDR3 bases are TGTGCCACCAGCAGAGAGACAGGGTCAGGAGAGACCCAGTACTTC.

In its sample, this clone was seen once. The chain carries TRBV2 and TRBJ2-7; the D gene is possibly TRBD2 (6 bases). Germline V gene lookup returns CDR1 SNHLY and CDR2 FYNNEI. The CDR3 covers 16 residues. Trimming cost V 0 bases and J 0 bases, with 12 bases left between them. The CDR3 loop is CASSEASGRSSYEQYF. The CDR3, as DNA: TGTGCCAGCAGTGAAGCTAGCGGTAGGAGCTCCTACGAGCAGTACTTC. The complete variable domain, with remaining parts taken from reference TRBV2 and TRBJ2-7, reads EPEVTQTPSHQVTQMGQEVILRCVPISNHLYFYWYRQILGQKVEFLVSFYNNEISEKSEIFDDQFSVERPDGSNFTLKIRSTKLEDSAMYFCASSEASGRSSYEQYFGPGTRLTVT.

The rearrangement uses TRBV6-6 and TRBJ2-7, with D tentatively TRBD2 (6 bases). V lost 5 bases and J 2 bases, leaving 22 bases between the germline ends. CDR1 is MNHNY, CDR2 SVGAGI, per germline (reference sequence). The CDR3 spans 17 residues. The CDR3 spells CASSHTTLTSRAYEQYF. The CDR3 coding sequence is TGTGCCAGCAGTCACACTACACTCACTAGCCGGGCCTACGAGCAGTACTTC.

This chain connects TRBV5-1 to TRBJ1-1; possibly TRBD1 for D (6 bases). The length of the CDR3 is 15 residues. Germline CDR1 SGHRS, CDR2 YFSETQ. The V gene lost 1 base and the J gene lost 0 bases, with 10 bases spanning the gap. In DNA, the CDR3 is TGCGCCAGCAGCTTGACAGGGACCATGAACACTGAAGCTTTCTTT. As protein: CASSLTGTMNTEAFF.

CDR3 residues: CASSQSVWLAGRNEQFF. The CDR3 DNA reads TGCGCCAGCAGCCAATCGGTATGGCTAGCGGGAAGAAATGAGCAGTTCTTC. The rearrangement uses TRBV4-1 and TRBJ2-1; TRBD2 aligns across 9 bases. V trimming: 2 bases; J trimming: 7 bases; junction bases outside the gene matches: 12. The germline CDR1 and CDR2 sequences are MGHRA and YSYEKL. CDR3 length equals 17 residues.

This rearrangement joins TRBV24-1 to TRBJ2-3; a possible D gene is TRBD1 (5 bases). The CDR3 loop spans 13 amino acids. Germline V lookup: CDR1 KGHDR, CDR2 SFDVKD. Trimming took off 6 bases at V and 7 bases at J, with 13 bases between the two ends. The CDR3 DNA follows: TGTGCCACCAGTCAAAAGGGGTCGCATACGCAGTATTTT. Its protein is CATSQKGSHTQYF.

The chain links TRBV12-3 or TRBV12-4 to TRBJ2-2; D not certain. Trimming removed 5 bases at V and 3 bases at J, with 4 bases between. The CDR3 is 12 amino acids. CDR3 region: CASSPDTGELFF. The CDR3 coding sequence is TGTGCCAGCAGTCCGGACACCGGGGAGCTGTTTTTT.

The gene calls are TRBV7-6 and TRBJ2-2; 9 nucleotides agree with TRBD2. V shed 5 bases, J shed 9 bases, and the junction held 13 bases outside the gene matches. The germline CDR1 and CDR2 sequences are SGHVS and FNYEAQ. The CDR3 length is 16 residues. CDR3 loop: CASSPGALAGARELFF. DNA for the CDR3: TGTGCCAGCAGCCCCGGGGCACTAGCGGGCGCGCGGGAGCTGTTTTTT.